These T cell receptor beta chains were read from a single sample in a study of T cell changes during pregnancy in multiple sclerosis. Sequenced by immunoSEQ multiplex PCR; TCRdb stores in-frame clones only, minus some. The profile shows fewer than 85,000 clones, around 89% of them singletons. This specimen was peripheral blood, taken before pregnancy. Receptor source: a female donor with multiple sclerosis, enrolled in a pregnancy study. The CDR3 runs from the conserved cysteine through the conserved F or W. D genes are given only for firm matches. The size field is filled for only some rows; it gives once, few, many or a size class.

CDR3nt: TGTGCCAGCAGTTTCTTCGCGGCAGGGTACAATCAGCCCCAGCATTTT
CDR3aa: CASSFFAAGYNQPQHF
d_gene: -
abundance: once
j_gene: TRBJ1-5
v_gene: TRBV28

CDR3nt: TGTGCCAGCAGTTACGTGGCCTCCTATGGCTACACCTTC
CDR3aa: CASSYVASYGYTF
d_gene: -
abundance: -
j_gene: TRBJ1-2
v_gene: TRBV6-5

CDR3nt: TGCGCCAGCAGCCAAAGGGGAGGGCGGACTTCCACCGGGGAGCTGTTTTTT
CDR3aa: CASSQRGGRTSTGELFF
d_gene: TRBD2
abundance: few
j_gene: TRBJ2-2
v_gene: TRBV4-1

CDR3nt: TGTGCCTGGGACCCCAGGGGAGGGTACAATGAGCAGTTCTTC
CDR3aa: CAWDPRGGYNEQFF
d_gene: -
abundance: few
j_gene: TRBJ2-1
v_gene: TRBV30

CDR3nt: TGTGCCAGCAGTTATCAAGGGGGCAGCGTTCCGTCAGGCTACACCTTC
CDR3aa: CASSYQGGSVPSGYTF
d_gene: TRBD1
abundance: -
j_gene: TRBJ1-2
v_gene: TRBV6-5

CDR3nt: TGTGCCAGCGGACAGGGATCCGGGGCCAACGTCCTGACTTTC
CDR3aa: CASGQGSGANVLTF
d_gene: TRBD1
abundance: -
j_gene: TRBJ2-6
v_gene: TRBV2

CDR3nt: TGTGCCACCAGCAGAGCCGACAGGGGAGGAGGCAATGAGCAGTTCTTC
CDR3aa: CATSRADRGGGNEQFF
d_gene: TRBD1
abundance: -
j_gene: TRBJ2-1
v_gene: TRBV15

CDR3nt: TGTGCCAGCAGCTTAAGGCCAGTCAGGGCGTATACTAATGAAAAACTGTTTTTT
CDR3aa: CASSLRPVRAYTNEKLFF
d_gene: -
abundance: few
j_gene: TRBJ1-4
v_gene: TRBV7-6

CDR3nt: TGTGCCATCAGCTACAGGCTAGAAGAGACCCAGTACTTC
CDR3aa: CAISYRLEETQYF
d_gene: -
abundance: -
j_gene: TRBJ2-5
v_gene: TRBV10-3

CDR3nt: TGCGCCAGCAGCGTAAACAGGGATGGGGACTATGGCTACACCTTC
CDR3aa: CASSVNRDGDYGYTF
d_gene: -
abundance: -
j_gene: TRBJ1-2
v_gene: TRBV5-1

CDR3nt: TGCAGCGTCGATCGACCGGGACACAGGGGTGGGGATTTCTTT
CDR3aa: CSVDRPGHRGGDFF
d_gene: TRBD1
abundance: -
j_gene: TRBJ1-1
v_gene: TRBV29-1

CDR3nt: TGTGCCTCCCCTCTGAACAGCCTCTCTGGGGCCAACGTCCTGACTTTC
CDR3aa: CASPLNSLSGANVLTF
d_gene: -
abundance: few
j_gene: TRBJ2-6
v_gene: TRBV30

CDR3nt: TGTGCCAGCAGCCTAGGACAGGGGTGGAATGGCTACACCTTC
CDR3aa: CASSLGQGWNGYTF
d_gene: TRBD1
abundance: -
j_gene: TRBJ1-2
v_gene: TRBV7-2

CDR3nt: TGCGCCAGCAGCATCGGGACTAGCGGCGGCGTCGACGAGCAGTACTTC
CDR3aa: CASSIGTSGGVDEQYF
d_gene: TRBD2
abundance: -
j_gene: TRBJ2-7
v_gene: TRBV5-1